The 21 T cell receptor beta chains given below trace back to one sample, sequenced in a study of T cell repertoires in cytomegalovirus infection. One entry per CDR3 protein, called by TCRdb with MiXCR from the reads. The data hold over 150,000 distinct CDR3 sequences, with about a sixth observed a single time. Sample: CD8+ T cells from PBMCs. These receptors came from a human donor in good health (CMV status not recorded). Some clones in this sample may be carry-over from other donors' samples.

This chain uses TRBV27 with TRBJ2-3; TRBD2 aligns across 8 bases. CDR3 size: 13 residues. After removal of 8 bases from V and 4 bases from J, the junction contained 5 bases not matched to a gene. The germline V gene encodes CDR1 MNHEY and CDR2 SMNVEV (reference sequence). The chain's CDR3 is CASHSGNSDTQYF. CDR3 coding DNA: TGTGCCAGCCATAGCGGGAATTCAGATACGCAGTATTTT.

The V and J genes are TRBV27 and TRBJ2-3; TRBD1 agrees at 9 bases. The CDR3 contains 15 residues. The V gene end was trimmed by 4 bases and the J gene end by 6 bases; junction bases not matched to a gene: 8. From germline, CDR1 is MNHEY and CDR2 SMNVEV (reference sequence). The CDR3 nucleotides are TGTGCCAGCAGTTCCCGGGACAGGGTCGGGGATACGCAGTATTTT. Amino acid sequence: CASSSRDRVGDTQYF.

This clonotype has at least ten counts. V usage is TRBV7-2 and J usage is TRBJ2-5; possible D gene TRBD1, 5 bases. The CDR3 contains 15 residues. Deletions cut 1 base from V and 5 bases from J, with 14 bases between. Germline V CDR1 and CDR2: SGHTA, FQGNSA. In DNA form, the CDR3 reads TGTGCCAGCAGCTTAGTAGGGCAGGGTGCGGAGACCCAGTACTTC. Translated, it gives CASSLVGQGAETQYF. The whole variable domain, filled in from reference TRBV7-2 and TRBJ2-5, reads GAGVSQSPSNKVTEKGKDVELRCDPISGHTALYWYRQSLGQGLEFLIYFQGNSAPDKSGLPSDRFSAERTGGSVSTLTIQRTQQEDSAVYLCASSLVGQGAETQYFGPGTRLLVL.

This clonotype came up a few times. The rearrangement joins TRBV20-1 to TRBJ1-5; 9 nucleotides line up with TRBD1. Germline V gene lookup returns CDR1 DFQATT and CDR2 SNEGSKA (reference sequence). This CDR3 has 16 residues. V shed 6 bases and J 6 bases; nucleotides not matched to a gene: 15. The CDR3 bases are TGCAGTGCCGCAACTCCGGGACAGGGACTCAGTCAGCCCCAGCATTTT. Translation: CSAATPGQGLSQPQHF.

The rearrangement uses TRBV7-8 and TRBJ2-7, with 7 bases identical to TRBD1. The length of the CDR3 is 17 residues. V lost 5 bases and J lost 2; bases outside the gene matches: 15. Germline loops: CDR1 SGHVS, CDR2 FQNEAQ. CDR3 bases: TGTGCCAGCAGCCGAAGCGAGTCGGACAGGCCGACCTACGAGCAGTACTTC. This translates into CASSRSESDRPTYEQYF. Full variable domain (missing parts from reference TRBV7-8 and TRBJ2-7): GAGVSQSPRYKVAKRGQDVALRCDPISGHVSLFWYQQALGQGPEFLTYFQNEAQLDKSGLPSDRFFAERPEGSVSTLKIQRTQQEDSAVYLCASSRSESDRPTYEQYFGPGTRLTVT.

The chain uses TRBV27 and TRBJ1-1; the D gene is possibly TRBD1 (5 bases). V shed 4 bases and J shed 4 bases, with 10 bases lying between them. CDR1 is MNHEY, CDR2 SMNVEV, per germline (reference sequence). The CDR3 has 13 residues. The chain's CDR3 is CASSSQGSTEAFF. CDR3 sequence (DNA): TGTGCCAGCAGTTCCCAGGGCAGCACTGAAGCTTTCTTT.

In its sample, this clonotype was seen a few times. The genes are TRBV7-9 and TRBJ1-1; TRBD1 matches 8 bases. Per the germline V gene, CDR1 is SEHNR and CDR2 is FQNEAQ (reference sequence). This CDR3 has 17 amino acids. V dropped 4 bases and J dropped 1; count of bases not matched to a gene: 11. CDR3 residues: CASSSTASGTGNTEAFF. In DNA, the CDR3 is TGTGCCAGCAGCTCAACAGCGTCCGGGACAGGGAACACTGAAGCTTTCTTT.

There are a few counts of this clonotype. The rearrangement links TRBV12-3 or TRBV12-4 to TRBJ2-5; D possibly corresponds to TRBD2 (5 bases). V lost 5 bases and J lost 4, with 17 bases in between. The CDR3 has 15 residues. The CDR3 nucleotides are TGTGCCAGCAGTCTCAAACAAAAAAGCGGAGAGACCCAGTACTTC. Protein product: CASSLKQKSGETQYF.

The genes are TRBV7-9 and TRBJ2-7; a possible D gene is TRBD2 (7 bases). CDR1 is SEHNR and CDR2 is FQNEAQ in the germline V gene (reference sequence). V was pared by 4 bases and J by 3 bases, with 19 bases between. This CDR3 contains 16 residues. The CDR3 DNA reads as TGTGCCAGCAGCTCCCGTACTAAGGGGGGGGACTACGAGCAGTACTTC. Encoded protein: CASSSRTKGGDYEQYF.

This clonotype showed up just a few times. The gene calls are TRBV9 and TRBJ1-1; D is possibly TRBD1 (6 bases). This CDR3 spans 15 amino acids. Germline CDR1 is SGDLS and CDR2 is YYNGEE. The V end lost 4 bases, the J end lost 3 bases, and 16 bases lay between the germline ends. The CDR3 nucleotides read TGTGCCAGCAGCTATTCCGGGGGCCCAGACACTGAAGCTTTCTTT. Translation: CASSYSGGPDTEAFF. Together with reference TRBV9 and TRBJ1-1, the CDR3 gives the full variable domain: DSGVTQTPKHLITATGQRVTLRCSPRSGDLSVYWYQQSLDQGLQFLIQYYNGEERAKGNILERFSAQQFPDLHSELNLSSLELGDSALYFCASSYSGGPDTEAFFGQGTRLTVV.

V and J are TRBV29-1 and TRBJ2-1, with 10 bases that match TRBD1. J lost 7 bases, V lost 8 bases, and 8 bases had no gene match. This CDR3 region has 13 residues. Germline CDR1 SQVTM, CDR2 ANQGSEA. In DNA, the CDR3 is TGCAGCCTCTGGACAGGGGGGAGGAATGAGCAGTTCTTC. This gives the protein CSLWTGGRNEQFF.

The chain is built from TRBV6-6 and TRBJ1-1, with 9 bases lining up with TRBD1. CDR3 length: 17 amino acids. The germline gives CDR1 MNHNY, CDR2 SVGAGI (reference sequence). With 7 bases clipped from V and 2 bases from J, the junction kept 14 bases outside the gene matches. The CDR3 spells CASKNRDRVPTNTEAFF. The DNA of the CDR3 is TGTGCCAGCAAAAACCGGGACAGGGTCCCAACAAACACTGAAGCTTTCTTT.

A remark on this clonotype: An end of the junction does not agree with germline; a read error may underlie this. The chain is built from TRBV6-6 and TRBJ1-1; the match to TRBD1 covers 8 bases. CDR1 is MNHNY and CDR2 is SVGAGI in the germline V gene (reference sequence). The CDR3 is 15 amino acids. Here the CDR3 reads CDSSRRTGWNTEAFF. CDR3 in DNA: TGTGACAGCAGCCGAAGGACAGGGTGGAACACTGAAGCTTTCTTT.

This clonotype was seen a handful of times. J is TRBJ1-4 and V is TRBV7-2, with no clear D. This CDR3 is built from 16 residues. V was cut by 0 bases and J by 5 bases, with 13 bases left in between. Germline CDR1 SGHTA, CDR2 FQGNSA. This CDR3 reads CASSLAAGRKNEKLFF. CDR3 in DNA: TGTGCCAGCAGCTTAGCGGCCGGACGGAAAAATGAAAAACTGTTTTTT.

There are a few counts of this clonotype. This chain joins TRBV28 and TRBJ1-1, with D perhaps TRBD1 (5 bases). Trimming stripped 5 bases from V and 2 bases from J, with 6 bases between. The germline gives CDR1 MDHEN, CDR2 SYDVKM. The CDR3 consists of 12 residues. The CDR3 DNA is TGTGCCAGCAGTGACAGCAACACTGAAGCTTTCTTT. This translates into CASSDSNTEAFF.

This clonotype turned up a few times. J is TRBJ1-1 and V is TRBV7-9; 7 positions agree with TRBD1. The CDR3 covers 16 residues. Unmatched junction bases numbered 12, after V lost 2 bases and J lost 6 bases. The germline V gene encodes CDR1 SEHNR and CDR2 FQNEAQ (reference sequence). This CDR3 reads CASSLIANRGDPEAFF. The CDR3 DNA sequence: TGTGCCAGCAGCTTAATTGCAAACAGGGGAGACCCTGAAGCTTTCTTT.

Of note for this clonotype: Just one base apart from a much larger clone, this may be a read error. The chain couples TRBV7-2 to TRBJ2-3; D unclear. The germline V gene encodes CDR1 SGHTA and CDR2 FQGNSA. The CDR3 is 14 residues long. CDR3 sequence (DNA): TGTGCCTGCAGCTTATCCCAGTCCCCAGATACGCAGTATTTT. The encoded protein is CACSLSQSPDTQYF.

This clonotype showed up just a few times. The chain couples TRBV6-5 to TRBJ2-1, with D tentatively TRBD1 or TRBD2 (5 bases each). This CDR3 has 17 amino acids. CDR1 is MNHEY, CDR2 SVGAGI, per germline. Trimming removed 2 bases from V and 3 bases from J, with 17 bases in between. The chain's CDR3 is CASSYPQGRGRYNEQFF. CDR3 bases: TGTGCCAGCAGTTACCCTCAGGGACGTGGACGCTACAATGAGCAGTTCTTC.

This sequence joins TRBV20-1 and TRBJ1-1; D might be TRBD1 (6 bases). CDR3 size: 13 residues. Germline V gene sequence: CDR1 DFQATT, CDR2 SNEGSKA (reference sequence). The V and J ends lost 6 bases and 3 bases respectively, with 14 bases between them. The CDR3 bases are TGCAGTGCACTCGACCCAGGGGACACTGAAGCTTTCTTT. It translates to CSALDPGDTEAFF.

This clonotype was counted many times. This chain uses TRBV7-6 with TRBJ2-7; either TRBD1 or TRBD2 may fit D (5 bases each). Trimming took off 3 bases at V and 4 bases at J, with 16 bases between the two ends. The CDR3 covers 15 residues. Germline CDR1 SGHVS, CDR2 FNYEAQ. DNA of the CDR3: TGTGCCAGCAGCTTGAGAGGGACCGACCCTTACGAGCAGTACTTC. Translated: CASSLRGTDPYEQYF.

This chain connects TRBV7-9 to TRBJ2-7; D is undetermined. The CDR3 has 11 residues. CDR1 SEHNR and CDR2 FQNEAQ come from the germline V gene (reference sequence). V was pared by 5 bases and J by 3 bases, with 5 bases between. CDR3 DNA sequence: TGTGCCAGCAGCGAAGGCTACGAGCAGTACTTC. Residues: CASSEGYEQYF.